This TCR beta chain was recovered during a study of T cells in Graves' hyperthyroidism and ophthalmopathy. From RNA transcripts, TCR beta CDR3 regions were amplified. The TCR CDR3 first-round RT-PCR relied on the HTBI primer set. TCRdb analysed the multiplex PCR reads with MiXCR anew, one entry per CDR3 protein. This sample yields about 640,000 distinct CDR3 sequences, of which over 40% are seen a single time; under 8.5% belongs to the top ten. CDR1 is MNHEY and CDR2 is SMNVEV in the germline V gene (reference sequence). The CDR3 runs 14 residues. Deletions cut 6 bases from V and 8 bases from J, with 16 bases between.

The chain has TRBV27 and TRBJ1-4; D remains ambiguous. This receptor was taken from an adult man with Graves' disease, either hyperthyroidism or ophthalmopathy (not recorded which). The sample was peripheral blood or thyroid tissue (not recorded which). The CDR3 DNA follows: TGTGCCAGCAGCTTAAGAGATCCGGGCGAAAAACTGTTTTTT. It codes for CASSLRDPGEKLFF.